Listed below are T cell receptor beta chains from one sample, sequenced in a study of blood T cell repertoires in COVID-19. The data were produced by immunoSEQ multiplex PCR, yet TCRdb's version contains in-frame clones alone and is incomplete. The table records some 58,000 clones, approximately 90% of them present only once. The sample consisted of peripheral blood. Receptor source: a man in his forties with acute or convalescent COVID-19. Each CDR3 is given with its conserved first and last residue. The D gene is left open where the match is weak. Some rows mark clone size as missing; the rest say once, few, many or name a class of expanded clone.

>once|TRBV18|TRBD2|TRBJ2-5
CASSPTSGSHETQYF
TGTGCCAGCTCACCAACTAGCGGGAGTCACGAGACCCAGTACTTC
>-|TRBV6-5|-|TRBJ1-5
CASISTGSSNQPQHF
TGTGCCAGCATTTCGACGGGATCTAGCAATCAGCCCCAGCATTTT
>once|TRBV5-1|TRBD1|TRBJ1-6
CASSTGQGKISPLHF
TGCGCCAGCAGCACGGGACAGGGAAAGATTTCACCCCTCCACTTT
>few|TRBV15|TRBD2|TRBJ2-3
CATSREAAGGYTDTQYF
TGTGCCACCAGCAGAGAGGCGGCGGGAGGATACACAGATACGCAGTATTTT
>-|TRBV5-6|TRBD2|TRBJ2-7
CASSLNPGLASSSYEQYF
TGTGCCAGCAGCTTAAACCCGGGACTAGCGTCTAGCTCCTACGAGCAGTACTTC
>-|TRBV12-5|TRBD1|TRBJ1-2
CASGGQGRHGYTF
TGTGCTAGTGGTGGACAGGGGCGGCATGGCTACACCTTC
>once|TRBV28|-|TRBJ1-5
CASSLGSLSNQPQHF
TGTGCCAGCAGTTTGGGGAGTCTAAGCAATCAGCCCCAGCATTTT
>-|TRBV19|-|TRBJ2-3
CASSRGEAQYF
TGTGCCAGTAGTCGAGGGGAGGCGCAGTATTTT
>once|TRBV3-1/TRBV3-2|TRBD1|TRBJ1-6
CASSRGTDGHSPLHF
TGTGCCAGCAGCCGGGGGACAGACGGGCATTCACCCCTCCACTTT
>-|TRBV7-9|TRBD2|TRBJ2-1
CASISGRASGSRNEQFF
TGTGCCAGCATTTCAGGGAGGGCTAGCGGGAGTAGGAATGAGCAGTTCTTC
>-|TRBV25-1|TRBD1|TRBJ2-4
CASSATTQGVGNIQYF
TGTGCCAGCAGTGCAACAACGCAGGGGGTGGGGAACATTCAGTACTTC
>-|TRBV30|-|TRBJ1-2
CAWSSRADGYTF
TGTGCCTGGAGTAGCAGGGCCGACGGCTACACCTTC
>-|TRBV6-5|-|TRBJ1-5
CASSPTGLGQPQHF
TGTGCCAGCAGTCCTACAGGGTTGGGCCAGCCCCAGCATTTT
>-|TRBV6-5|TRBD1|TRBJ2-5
CASRPFGTGKETQYF
TGTGCCAGCAGGCCCTTCGGGACAGGGAAAGAGACCCAGTACTTC
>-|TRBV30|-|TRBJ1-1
CAWSLPGVVGTEAFF
TGTGCCTGGAGTTTGCCCGGGGTGGTGGGCACTGAAGCTTTCTTT
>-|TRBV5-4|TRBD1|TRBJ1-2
CASSGPGQGFAVYTF
TGTGCCAGCAGCGGGCCGGGACAGGGGTTTGCTGTCTACACCTTC
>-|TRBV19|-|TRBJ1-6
CASSLRGAGLTYSPLHF
TGTGCCAGTAGCCTCAGGGGCGCCGGGCTAACGTATTCACCCCTCCACTTT
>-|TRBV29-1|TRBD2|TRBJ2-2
CSGGTRRGNTGELFF
TGCAGCGGTGGGACTAGGCGTGGAAACACCGGGGAGCTGTTTTTT
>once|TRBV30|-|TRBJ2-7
CAWSVGSYEQYF
TGTGCCTGGAGTGTCGGTAGTTACGAGCAGTACTTC
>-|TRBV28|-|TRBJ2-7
CASTQGGITYEQYF
TGTGCCAGCACCCAGGGCGGGATAACCTACGAGCAGTACTTC
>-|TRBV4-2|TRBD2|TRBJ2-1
CASSQGVGLAGVSLPDNEQFF
TGTGCCAGCAGCCAAGGAGTAGGACTAGCGGGAGTGAGTCTCCCAGACAATGAGCAGTTCTTC
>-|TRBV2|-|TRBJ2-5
CASSESDLTSLEETQYF
TGTGCCAGCAGTGAAAGCGACCTAACTAGTCTCGAAGAGACCCAGTACTTC
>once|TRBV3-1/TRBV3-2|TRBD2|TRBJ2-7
CASSPESGRAGYREQYF
TGTGCCAGCAGCCCAGAAAGCGGGAGGGCAGGTTACAGGGAGCAGTACTTC